This T cell receptor beta chain is from a study of blood T cell repertoires in COVID-19 (dated by TCRdb to 2018 to 2021). With respect to the entire study: Samples covering the acute and convalescent phases of COVID-19 were provided by collaborators in the United States, Italy and Spain. The material from the prospective study consisted of cDNA or gDNA derived from T cells, B-cell-depleted T cells, or PBMCs. The dataset comprised deeply sampled blood TCRbeta repertoires from subjects exposed to, actively infected with, or recovered from COVID-19. The repertoires were made available in a free public database intended to serve as a resource for research on the immune response to SARS-CoV-2. The samples were drawn from the first 160 participants of the ongoing ImmuneRACE study and from roughly 1,300 subjects provided by 6 global collaborators. Nearly every sample came with metadata listing a de-identified subject ID, COVID-19 status, age in years and sex. HLA class I and class II types, where available, came from metadata supplied by the sample provider rather than from assay-based typing. The paper as a whole reports these results and caveats: The quantity of clinical and demographic metadata differed by source and by participant and was supplied without curation.

To note about this clone: Its antigen specificity is not known. No clone much larger than this one lies a single base away; base qualities are absent.

At one collaborating source in Seattle, patients were enrolled during active infection and were followed longitudinally through the course of disease. The collaborating institutions used their own protocols to collect whole blood in K2EDTA tubes. For TCRbeta analysis, collaborator samples were shipped as frozen whole blood, as isolated PBMCs, or as DNA extracted from either sample type. TCRbeta CDR3 regions were amplified from genomic DNA by means of the immunoSEQ Assay, a bias-controlled multiplex PCR. The paper's processing steps were these. Nucleated cell counts per sample were estimated from amplification of reference gene primers within the assay. Sequence reads were collapsed and filtered to measure the absolute abundance of every unique TCRbeta CDR3 rearrangement. For each sample, productive Simpson clonality was calculated as the square root of Simpson's diversity index over productive rearrangements. TCRdb limited this immuneACCESS table to in-frame rearrangements with V and J called. A share of clones is missing; checked studies link under half to unresolved V genes, and the rest is unexplained. Clone size and V and J calls were adopted from that table, with D and trimming inferred from the DNA. This sample lists 270,000 or so clones; approximately 84% were detected once. More than 1.2% of the sample goes to the ten largest clones.

The sequenced sample consisted of peripheral blood. The sequence derives from a human donor with COVID-19, enrolled during active disease. The donor label of this sample is uncertain.

The CDR3: CASSLSTGWTEAFF. The DNA is as follows: TGTGCCAGCAGCTTGTCTACAGGCTGGACTGAAGCTTTCTTT. This chain is built from TRBV11-2 and TRBJ1-1, with TRBD1 tentatively as D gene (5 bases match). Relative to germline, V is 3 bases shorter and J is 5 bases shorter, with 13 bases between their ends. The CDR3 starts with the cysteine, ends with the phenylalanine, and has 14 residues. The read is trimmed to its CDR3 DNA, 42 bases read in frame from base 1. Via the germline V gene, CDR1 is SGHAT and CDR2 FQNNGV.